The 4 T cell receptor beta chains listed next were all sequenced from one sample in a study of shared clonotypes between healthy human individuals. This table comes from immunoSEQ multiplex PCR, and its TCRdb copy is limited to in-frame clones, with some not included. The table lists 950,000 to 1,300,000 clones, around 76% of them singletons. The source material was memory CD4+ T cells sorted from blood. Subset reported: CD45RA-negative fraction. These receptors all stem from a man aged 18 to 30 in good health.

This clone showed up just a few times. The chain is built from TRBV7-2 and TRBJ2-5; TRBD2 is a possible D gene (5 bases). Germline V gives CDR1 SGHTA, CDR2 FQGNSA. V gave up 1 base and J gave up 4 bases, with 19 bases separating them. This CDR3 comprises 17 residues. CDR3 sequence reads: CASSLGVASWSAETQYF. In DNA, the CDR3 is TGTGCCAGCAGCTTAGGTGTGGCTAGCTGGAGTGCAGAGACCCAGTACTTC. Full variable domain (remainder filled in from reference TRBV7-2 and TRBJ2-5): GAGVSQSPSNKVTEKGKDVELRCDPISGHTALYWYRQSLGQGLEFLIYFQGNSAPDKSGLPSDRFSAERTGGSVSTLTIQRTQQEDSAVYLCASSLGVASWSAETQYFGPGTRLLVL.

The chain employs TRBV9 and TRBJ1-5; 8 positions agree with TRBD1. The CDR3 is made up of 19 amino acids. The germline V gene has CDR1 SGDLS and CDR2 YYNGEE. V trimming: 5 bases; J trimming: 2 bases; junction bases outside the gene matches: 18. This CDR3 reads CASRDSPQATGGCNQPQHF. Here the CDR3 DNA reads TGTGCCAGCAGAGACTCACCCCAAGCTACAGGGGGTTGCAATCAGCCCCAGCATTTT.

The chain uses TRBV23-1 and TRBJ2-3; D gene unclear. TRBV23-1 counts as an open reading frame of uncertain function. The CDR3 sequence is 15 residues long. V was clipped by 0 bases and J by 0 bases, with 7 bases between them. CDR3 nucleotides: TGCGCCAGCAGTCAATCATCCCCCAGCACAGATACGCAGTATTTT. Encoded protein: CASSQSSPSTDTQYF.

In regard to this clone: Just one base apart from a much larger clone, this may be a read error. The genes are TRBV19 and TRBJ2-5; unclear D gene. The J call is in doubt because the DNA end fits TRBJ2-7 better. The germline V gene encodes CDR1 LNHDA and CDR2 SQIVND (reference sequence). This CDR3 has 13 residues. DNA of the CDR3: TGTGCCAGTAGTATCCCAGGCTCCTACGAGCAGTACTTC. Protein sequence: CASSIPGSYEQYF.